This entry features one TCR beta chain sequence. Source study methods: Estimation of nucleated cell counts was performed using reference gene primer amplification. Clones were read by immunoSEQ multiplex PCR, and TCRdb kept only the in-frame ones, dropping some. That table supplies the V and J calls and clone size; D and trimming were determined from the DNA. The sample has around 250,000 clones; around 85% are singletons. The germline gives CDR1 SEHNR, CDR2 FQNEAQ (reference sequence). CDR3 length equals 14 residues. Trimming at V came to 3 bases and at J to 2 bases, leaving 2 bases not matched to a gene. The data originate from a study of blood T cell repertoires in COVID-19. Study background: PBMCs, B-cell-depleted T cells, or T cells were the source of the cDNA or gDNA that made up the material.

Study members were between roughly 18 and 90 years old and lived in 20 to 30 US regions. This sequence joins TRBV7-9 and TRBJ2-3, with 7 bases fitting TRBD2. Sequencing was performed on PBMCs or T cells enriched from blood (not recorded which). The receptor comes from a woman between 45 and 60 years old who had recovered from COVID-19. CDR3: CASSFGTNTDTQYF. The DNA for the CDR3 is TGTGCCAGCAGCTTCGGGACTAACACAGATACGCAGTATTTT.